The 20 T cell receptor beta chains below were found in one sample sequenced in a study of T cells in pancreatic ductal adenocarcinoma. No neoadjuvant therapy was given to the selected pancreatic ductal adenocarcinoma patients before their surgery. The data were produced by immunoSEQ multiplex PCR, yet TCRdb's version contains in-frame clones alone and is incomplete. The table includes about 31,000 clones, around nine tenths detected once. The sequencing sample was made of PBMCs. The receptors originated from a human donor with pancreatic ductal adenocarcinoma.

This clone showed up just once. J is TRBJ1-5 and V is TRBV6-5; unclear D gene. The germline CDR1 and CDR2 sequences are MNHEY and SVGAGI. V lost 2 bases to trimming and J lost 6 bases, with 11 bases between them. This CDR3 region has 14 residues. The CDR3 DNA sequence: TGTGCCAGCAGTTACGGTGCCGAGTTTCAGCCCCAGCATTTT. This codes for CASSYGAEFQPQHF.

This chain links TRBV10-3 with TRBJ2-5; either TRBD1 or TRBD2 may supply D (5 bases each). V lost 4 bases, J lost 5 bases, and 11 bases lay in between. This CDR3 spans 13 amino acids. Germline loops: CDR1 ENHRY, CDR2 SYGVKD. CDR3 protein: CAISGRGVETQYF. In nucleotides, the CDR3 is TGTGCCATCAGTGGTCGAGGGGTCGAGACCCAGTACTTC.

The V call is TRBV4-1, the J call TRBJ2-3; unclear D gene. The CDR3 is 15 residues long. Germline values: CDR1 MGHRA, CDR2 YSYEKL. V dropped 4 bases and J dropped 2 bases, with 13 bases sitting between them. The CDR3 sequence: CASSLPIQFTDTQYF. The CDR3 DNA reads TGCGCCAGCAGCCTCCCCATCCAGTTCACAGATACGCAGTATTTT.

This clone was found once. This sequence joins TRBV4-2 and TRBJ1-4, with D unresolved. Germline V gene data show CDR1 as LGHNA and CDR2 as YNFKEQ. CDR3 length equals 17 residues. V gave up 0 bases and J gave up 8 bases, with 19 bases separating them. This CDR3 reads CASSQDSSMGVREKLFF. DNA for the CDR3: TGTGCCAGCAGCCAAGATTCATCCATGGGAGTTAGGGAAAAACTGTTTTTT.

This chain joins TRBV7-2 and TRBJ2-4, with a possible D match to TRBD1 (5 bases). The CDR3 runs to 14 residues. Germline V gene data show CDR1 as SGHTA and CDR2 as FQGNSA. Trimming took off 7 bases at V and 0 bases at J, with 10 bases between the two ends. CDR3 in amino acids: CASTQGAAKNIQYF. CDR3 nucleotides: TGTGCCAGCACCCAAGGGGCAGCCAAAAACATTCAGTACTTC.

CDR3: CASSEGVEHFLYNEQFF. The CDR3 DNA reads as TGTGCCAGCAGCGAGGGGGTGGAGCACTTCCTCTACAATGAGCAGTTCTTC. The chain employs TRBV9 and TRBJ2-1, with a possible D match to TRBD1 (6 bases). CDR1 is SGDLS and CDR2 is YYNGEE in the germline V gene. The CDR3 is 17 residues long. The V gene lost 3 bases and the J gene lost 3 bases, with 19 bases spanning the gap. The complete variable domain, with remaining parts taken from reference TRBV9 and TRBJ2-1, reads DSGVTQTPKHLITATGQRVTLRCSPRSGDLSVYWYQQSLDQGLQFLIQYYNGEERAKGNILERFSAQQFPDLHSELNLSSLELGDSALYFCASSEGVEHFLYNEQFFGPGTRLTVL.

CDR3 coding DNA: TGTGCCAGCTCACCCCGCGGACTAGCGCTAGCGAACACCGGGGAGCTGTTTTTT. Amino acid sequence: CASSPRGLALANTGELFF. The gene calls are TRBV18 and TRBJ2-2; 9 positions agree with TRBD2. The germline V gene encodes CDR1 KGHSH and CDR2 LQKENI. V shed 3 bases, J shed 0 bases, and the junction held 8 bases outside the gene matches. CDR3 length equals 18 residues.

This sequence joins TRBV13 and TRBJ1-3; 9 positions agree with TRBD1. Germline trimming cut 4 bases from V and 0 bases from J; bases unmatched to any gene: 7. Germline CDR1 reads PRHDT; CDR2 reads FYEKMQ (reference sequence). The CDR3 has 17 amino acids. The CDR3 coding sequence is TGTGCCAGCAGCTCCTACAGGGGGCCGAGCTCTGGAAACACCATATATTTT. Amino acids: CASSSYRGPSSGNTIYF.

The chain carries TRBV7-8 and TRBJ1-5; 7 nucleotides match TRBD1. Looked up from germline, CDR1 is SGHVS and CDR2 is FQNEAQ. V dropped 1 base and J dropped 7; count of bases not matched to a gene: 10. CDR3 size: 16 residues. The CDR3 nucleotides read TGTGCCAGCAGCTTAGACACACAGGGGAGAGACCAGCCCCAGCATTTT. This translates into CASSLDTQGRDQPQHF.

V and J are TRBV4-2 and TRBJ2-3; a weak D match, TRBD2 (6 bases). Trimming took 0 bases from V and 1 from J, leaving 8 bases between them. Germline CDR1 is LGHNA and CDR2 is YNFKEQ. The CDR3 is made up of 15 amino acids. As DNA, the CDR3 is TGTGCCAGCAGCCAAGAGGCGGGACGCACAGATACGCAGTATTTT. Translation gives CASSQEAGRTDTQYF.

The rearrangement uses TRBV4-2 and TRBJ2-5; 9 nucleotides line up with TRBD2. CDR3 length: 15 residues. Germline V CDR1 and CDR2: LGHNA, YNFKEQ. J was trimmed by 2 bases and V by 3 bases; bases with no gene match: 4. The CDR3 is CASSQREGWQETQYF. CDR3 coding DNA: TGTGCCAGCAGCCAGCGGGAGGGCTGGCAAGAGACCCAGTACTTC.

The chain has TRBV7-2 and TRBJ1-1, with D hard to call. CDR1 and CDR2 (germline): SGHTA, FQGNSA. Trimming removed 3 bases from V and 6 bases from J, with 8 bases in between. This CDR3 region has 12 residues. CDR3 region: CASSFAWAEAFF. The CDR3 region has the DNA TGTGCCAGCAGCTTTGCATGGGCTGAAGCTTTCTTT.

The V call is TRBV14, the J call TRBJ1-1; a possible D gene is TRBD1 (6 bases). Germline loops: CDR1 SGHDN, CDR2 FVKESK. There are 17 residues in the CDR3. V was trimmed by 6 bases and J by 0 bases, leaving 20 bases between them. The CDR3 region has the DNA TGTGCCAGCAGGCAAACCGGGACACGTTACATGAACACTGAAGCTTTCTTT. Residues: CASRQTGTRYMNTEAFF.

V is TRBV7-9 and J is TRBJ1-1; 7 nucleotides match TRBD1. This CDR3 region has 13 residues. The ends lost 3 bases at V and 11 bases at J; junction bases unmatched: 9. Germline V gives CDR1 SEHNR, CDR2 FQNEAQ (reference sequence). This CDR3 reads CASSFWATGRAFF. CDR3 nucleotides: TGTGCCAGCAGCTTCTGGGCGACAGGGAGGGCTTTCTTT.

The chain has TRBV4-1 and TRBJ2-1, with D possibly being TRBD2 (6 bases). V was clipped by 4 bases and J by 9 bases, with 19 bases between them. The CDR3 length is 15 residues. CDR1 is MGHRA and CDR2 is YSYEKL in the germline V gene. CDR3 coding DNA: TGCGCCAGCAGCCTTGTTTTAGTGTTCGGGGGTGAGCAGTTCTTC. Its protein is CASSLVLVFGGEQFF.

The gene calls are TRBV4-2 and TRBJ2-5, with no clear D. Germline CDR1 reads LGHNA; CDR2 reads YNFKEQ. The CDR3 length is 14 residues. V was cut by 0 bases and J by 7 bases, with 12 bases left in between. The CDR3: CASSQDGALGTQYF. CDR3 coding DNA: TGTGCCAGCAGCCAAGATGGAGCGTTAGGGACCCAGTACTTC.

The chain uses TRBV5-4 and TRBJ2-2, with 9 bases aligning to TRBD1. Losses at the gene ends were 4 bases for V and 6 bases for J; bases not matched to a gene: 19. The CDR3 runs to 19 residues. Germline CDR1 and CDR2: SGHNT and YYREEE (reference sequence). CDR3 in DNA: TGTGCCAGCAGCCCTTCGGGACAGGGAAGAGGATCCCTCTCCGGGGAGCTGTTTTTT. Protein product: CASSPSGQGRGSLSGELFF. The full variable domain, in which reference TRBV5-4 and TRBJ2-2 provide the parts outside the CDR3, is ETGVTQSPTHLIKTRGQQVTLRCSSQSGHNTVSWYQQALGQGPQFIFQYYREEENGRGNFPPRFSGLQFPNYSSELNVNALELDDSALYLCASSPSGQGRGSLSGELFFGEGSRLTVL.

This chain uses TRBV9 with TRBJ1-2; D possibly corresponds to TRBD1 (5 bases). The CDR3 runs 17 residues. Trimming took 3 bases from V and 0 from J, leaving 18 bases between them. The germline CDR1 and CDR2 sequences are SGDLS and YYNGEE. The CDR3 nucleotides are TGTGCCAGCAGCGACCACACAAGACAGACTACTAACTATGGCTACACCTTC. It encodes CASSDHTRQTTNYGYTF.

The rearrangement uses TRBV29-1 and TRBJ2-3, with D uncertain. Trimming shortened V by 5 bases and J by 6 bases, and 12 bases separated the two germline ends. The CDR3 is 12 residues long. Germline V gene lookup returns CDR1 SQVTM and CDR2 ANQGSEA. The DNA of the CDR3 is TGCAGCGTTAGGAGACAAGTGGATACGCAGTATTTT. It translates to CSVRRQVDTQYF.

The chain joins TRBV18 to TRBJ1-1; perhaps TRBD1 as D (6 bases). Germline CDR1 reads KGHSH; CDR2 reads LQKENI. V lost 4 bases, J lost 1 base, and 13 bases lay in between. The CDR3 extends over 15 amino acids. CDR3 DNA: TGTGCCAGCTCACTGGACAGATCTAGGAACACTGAAGCTTTCTTT. Protein: CASSLDRSRNTEAFF.